What follows is one T cell receptor beta chain and its context. This clonotype has a count of ten or more. Which antigen it targets is not known. No quality values exist for individual bases; no much larger clone is one base distant. The library was produced with PCR. Sequencer: Illumina HiSeq 2500. TCR library preparation used molecular barcoding, with unique molecular identifiers applied to normalize quantification of the TCRbeta repertoire. The raw public reads went through TCRdb reprocessing: fastp at Q25, MiXCR clone calling, in-frame beta chains kept. Duplicate CDR3 protein sequences are folded into a single record with the most common DNA and genes. The sample has around 380,000 distinct CDR3 sequences on record, around 9.9% of them singletons. The ten biggest clones cover 4.5% to 7% of the sample. These data originate in a study of T-cell reconstitution after alpha-beta-depleted transplantation in children (dated by TCRdb to the mid-2010s). Turning to the overall study: T-cell immune reconstitution after TCRalphabeta/CD19-depleted allogeneic hematopoietic cell transplantation in children was quantitatively tracked in the study by means of TCR repertoire profiling.

The CDR3 starts with the cysteine, ends with the phenylalanine, and has 17 residues. Kept here is only the CDR3 DNA, which spans 51 bases and is read in frame from base 1. Sequencing was performed on PBMCs from the stem cell graft donor, taken from the stem cell graft. Recombination linked TRBV21-1 to TRBJ2-1. TRBV21-1 has pseudogene status. This clonotype originated in a human donor who donated a stem cell graft to a child with acute myeloid leukemia. CDR3 reads: CASSKALRRSSYNEQFF. The sequenced DNA is TGTGCCAGCAGCAAAGCGCTACGGCGGTCCTCCTACAATGAGCAGTTCTTC.